This T cell receptor beta chain was captured in a study of CD8 T cells in ankylosing spondylitis. TCRdb analysed the 5' RACE reads with MiXCR anew, one entry per CDR3 protein. The sample lists 150,000 to 200,000 distinct CDR3 sequences, 9.8% occurring once. General study points: Fewer than ten highly homologous variants made up a TCR beta motif, and this motif appeared characteristic of ankylosing spondylitis blood.

This clonotype has at least ten counts. Its cognate antigen is unknown. Germline CDR1 and CDR2: SGHRS and YFSETQ. The CDR3 spans 15 residues. Trimming took 4 bases from V and 6 from J; bases not matched to a gene: 8. Sequencing was done on a sample of blood, either unsorted or a sorted T cell fraction (not recorded which). The rearrangement joins TRBV5-1 to TRBJ2-7; 12 bases agree with TRBD2. The TCR was taken from a female donor with ankylosing spondylitis or in good health (not recorded which). This chain's CDR3 is CASSPGLAGLGEQYF. The CDR3 DNA reads TGCGCCAGCAGCCCCGGACTAGCGGGACTCGGCGAGCAGTACTTC. Variable domain in full (rest from reference TRBV5-1 and TRBJ2-7): KAGVTQTPRYLIKTRGQQVTLSCSPISGHRSVSWYQQTPGQGLQFLFEYFSETQRNKGNFPGRFSGRQFSNSRSEMNVSTLELGDSALYLCASSPGLAGLGEQYFGPGTRLTVT.